This paragraph covers one T cell receptor (beta chain) sequence. The data were obtained in a study of CD8 T cells in Susac syndrome. Germline-derived CDR1 and CDR2 are MGHRA and YSYEKL. The CDR3 spans 14 residues. Trimming removed 8 bases from V and 4 bases from J; junction bases left unmatched: 6. Reverse transcription of about 0.5 to 1 ug RNA used random hexamers. TCRdb reprocessed the immunoSEQ multiplex PCR reads with MiXCR, giving one entry per CDR3 protein. The repertoire includes roughly 80,000 distinct CDR3 sequences, approximately 95% of them detected once, and 0.4% to 0.55% sits in the top ten.

The sequenced sample consisted of CD8+ T cells from PBMCs. The chain uses TRBV4-1 and TRBJ1-5; the match to TRBD1 covers 9 bases. The TCR sequence derives from a human donor with Susac syndrome. The CDR3 here is CASSDGTGNQPQHF. The CDR3 coding sequence is TGCGCCAGCTCTGACGGGACAGGGAATCAGCCCCAGCATTTT.